This paragraph reports one T cell receptor beta chain. PCR used 60 Vbeta primers and 13 Jbeta primers. Assay used: immunoSEQ multiplex PCR; TCRdb lists only in-frame clones, some missing. The sample lists fewer than 150,000 clones, roughly 74% occurring once. These data come from a study of cytomegalovirus exposure and HLA in healthy donors. The TCR originated in a woman between 45 and 65 years old in good health and CMV-seropositive. The sequenced material came from PBMCs.

The CDR3 DNA reads as TGTGCCAGTATCGGGGTTTCGCCTAACTATGGCTACACCTTC. This encodes CASIGVSPNYGYTF. V is TRBV19 and J is TRBJ1-2; D is unclear. The CDR3 sequence is 14 residues long. The V end was cut by 7 bases, the J end by 0 bases, with 12 bases between. Germline V gene data show CDR1 as LNHDA and CDR2 as SQIVND (reference sequence).